Listed here is a single TCR beta chain. As yet, its antigen is unknown. Data came from immunoSEQ multiplex PCR; TCRdb stores just in-frame clones and leaves some out. The sample carries around 130,000 clones, 70% to 90% recorded once. CDR3 length: 14 amino acids. Trimming took 3 bases from V and 4 from J; bases not matched to a gene: 3. Germline CDR1 SNHLY, CDR2 FYNNEI. This record belongs to a study of radiation and T cells in renal cell carcinoma. For the study at large: Nephrectomy followed 15 Gy stereotactic body radiation by 4 weeks. Findings and limits, study-wide: Without pretreatment biopsies, baseline tumor clonotype presence was undetermined. In blood, top tumor clones expanded by 2 weeks, shrinking by 4.

Time point reported: blood 2 weeks post-SBRT. Documented treatment: 15 Gy SBRT to primary tumor, nephrectomy 4 weeks later. Blood was sampled at baseline, 2 weeks and 4 weeks after SBRT. The source was blood, collected from a patient whose treatment included radiotherapy and nephrectomy. This sequence joins TRBV2 and TRBJ1-2; 9 bases are shared with TRBD1. The source of this sequence is a woman in her 70s with renal cell carcinoma. In nucleotides, the CDR3 is TGTGCCAGCAGTGATGGGACAGGGATCTATGGCTACACCTTC. Translating gives CASSDGTGIYGYTF.